Below, 27 T cell receptor beta chains from the same sample are listed, as sequenced in a study of T cells after posttransplantation cyclophosphamide. A marrow graft followed busulfan-fludarabine conditioning, with cyclophosphamide on days +3 and +4. TCRdb's copy holds only in-frame clones and misses some; the assay was immunoSEQ multiplex PCR. The data contain 4,400 or so clones, about 81% of them singletons. The sequencing used PBMCs, collected after an allogeneic stem cell transplant with post-transplant cyclophosphamide. The receptor set was obtained from a female patient in her fifties who received an allogeneic stem cell transplant from a related donor, was CMV-positive, and had no GVHD. Some T cells may be transferred from the graft donor.

The chain uses TRBV2 and TRBJ2-5; maybe TRBD2 (6 bases). The germline CDR1 and CDR2 sequences are SNHLY and FYNNEI. The CDR3 has 15 residues. Trimming removed 2 bases from V and 5 bases from J, with 15 bases in between. CDR3 loop: CASSEIGTSSETQYF. CDR3 in DNA: TGTGCCAGCAGTGAAATAGGCACTAGCTCTGAGACCCAGTACTTC.

The chain uses TRBV6-1 and TRBJ2-2, with a possible D match to TRBD1 (6 bases). V dropped 3 bases and J dropped 7 bases, with 9 bases sitting between them. The CDR3 length is 13 residues. CDR1 MNHNS and CDR2 SASEGT come from the germline V gene. The CDR3 protein is CASSDPRGGELFF. The DNA of the CDR3 is TGTGCCAGCAGTGATCCCAGGGGCGGGGAGCTGTTTTTT.

A remark on this clone: One junction end does not reproduce the germline sequence, and a read error may be involved. Other DNA sequences in this sample translate to the same CDR3. The V gene is TRBV19, the J gene TRBJ1-6; D is uncertain. Germline V gene sequence: CDR1 LNHDA, CDR2 SQIVND (reference sequence). The CDR3 spans 16 residues. For the CDR3, the DNA is TGTGCCAGTAGTTCCGGGATAAACTCCTATAATTCCCCCCTCCACTTT. This encodes CASSSGINSYNSPLHF.

In this sample, this clone turned up once. The J gene is TRBJ2-7, the V gene TRBV7-9, with D unresolved. CDR3 length: 11 amino acids. The germline gives CDR1 SEHNR, CDR2 FQNEAQ (reference sequence). Trimming pared 1 base from V and 5 bases from J, leaving 3 bases between. CDR3 DNA sequence: TGTGCCAGCAGCTTAGACAACGAGCAGTACTTC. It is translated as CASSLDNEQYF.

This rearrangement joins TRBV28 to TRBJ2-1; perhaps TRBD2 as D (6 bases). The ends were cut back, 2 bases at V and 4 bases at J, with 12 bases in the middle. The CDR3 loop spans 15 amino acids. The germline V gene has CDR1 MDHEN and CDR2 SYDVKM. The CDR3 protein is CASSLTRERYNEQFF. In nucleotides, the CDR3 is TGTGCCAGCAGTTTAACCCGGGAGAGGTACAATGAGCAGTTCTTC.

The table lists this clone with a few counts. The rearrangement links TRBV19 to TRBJ1-2; 9 bases are a match to TRBD1. V lost 5 bases to trimming and J lost 2 bases; unmatched junction nucleotides: 3. Germline values: CDR1 LNHDA, CDR2 SQIVND (reference sequence). The CDR3 consists of 14 residues. The CDR3 is CASSSTGGNYGYTF. CDR3 coding DNA: TGTGCCAGTAGTTCGACAGGGGGAAACTATGGCTACACCTTC.

Relative to its sample, this clone is large (0.1 to 1%). V gene TRBV6-1 combines with J gene TRBJ2-7; perhaps TRBD1 as D (5 bases). The V and J ends lost 3 bases and 3 bases respectively, with 12 bases between them. The CDR3 consists of 14 residues. Germline V gene data show CDR1 as MNHNS and CDR2 as SASEGT. DNA for the CDR3: TGTGCCAGCAGTGATACAGCCCAGGGCTACGAGCAGTACTTC. As protein: CASSDTAQGYEQYF.

The V gene is TRBV11-1, the J gene TRBJ2-7; TRBD1 matches 7 bases. V trimming: 7 bases; J trimming: 2 bases; junction bases outside the gene matches: 11. Germline CDR1 SGHAT, CDR2 FQDESV (reference sequence). This CDR3 spans 15 amino acids. The CDR3 bases are TGTGCCAGCATCGCCCCCCGGGACAGAGCCTACGAGCAGTACTTC. It specifies CASIAPRDRAYEQYF.

V is TRBV4-1 and J is TRBJ2-3; the match to TRBD2 covers 11 bases. Germline V gene lookup returns CDR1 MGHRA and CDR2 YSYEKL. Losses at the gene ends were 0 bases for V and 2 bases for J; bases not matched to a gene: 13. The CDR3 consists of 20 residues. CDR3 coding DNA: TGCGCCAGCAGCCAAGATTTTTCGGGGGCTAGCGGGGGGAACACAGATACGCAGTATTTT. This translates into CASSQDFSGASGGNTDTQYF.

J is TRBJ1-1 and V is TRBV28; weak D call: TRBD1 (6 bases). Trimming left V 6 bases short and J 3 bases short, with 20 bases between. CDR1 is MDHEN, CDR2 SYDVKM, per germline. The CDR3 spans 16 residues. The CDR3, as DNA: TGTGCCAGCAGGAGTGGGGGGGGCGCGGTGGACACTGAAGCTTTCTTT. Translated: CASRSGGGAVDTEAFF. The whole variable domain, remainder taken from reference TRBV28 and TRBJ1-1, is DVKVTQSSRYLVKRTGEKVFLECVQDMDHENMFWYRQDPGLGLRLIYFSYDVKMKEKGDIPEGYSVSREKKERFSLILESASTNQTSMYLCASRSGGGAVDTEAFFGQGTRLTVV.

The CDR3 loop is CGSGQGSYEQYF. CDR3 DNA sequence: TGTGGGTCGGGACAGGGTTCCTACGAGCAGTACTTC. The V call is TRBV28, the J call TRBJ2-7; 9 bases map to TRBD1. This CDR3 comprises 12 residues. The germline CDR1 and CDR2 sequences are MDHEN and SYDVKM.

This clone occurred a few times. Other DNA sequences in this sample translate to the same CDR3. This rearrangement joins TRBV7-2 to TRBJ1-6; TRBD1 matches at 7 bases. The CDR3 sequence is 16 residues long. Germline CDR1 reads SGHTA; CDR2 reads FQGNSA. The J segment lost 0 bases and the V segment lost 2 bases, leaving 1 base of the junction unmatched. The DNA for the CDR3 is TGTGCCAGCAGCTTACGGGACAGCTCCTATAATTCACCCCTCCACTTT. Protein: CASSLRDSSYNSPLHF. Filled out from reference TRBV7-2 and TRBJ1-6, the complete variable domain reads GAGVSQSPSNKVTEKGKDVELRCDPISGHTALYWYRQSLGQGLEFLIYFQGNSAPDKSGLPSDRFSAERTGGSVSTLTIQRTQQEDSAVYLCASSLRDSSYNSPLHFGNGTRLTVT.

There are a few counts of this clone. CDR3 residues: CASSVLPTGANEKLFF. The CDR3 DNA reads TGTGCCAGCAGCGTCCTTCCGACAGGGGCTAATGAAAAACTGTTTTTT. The chain joins TRBV2 to TRBJ1-4; 8 bases agree with TRBD1. Germline CDR1 and CDR2: SNHLY and FYNNEI. Trimming at V came to 6 bases and at J to 3 bases, leaving 9 bases not matched to a gene. There are 16 residues in the CDR3.

The rearrangement uses TRBV9 and TRBJ2-3; D is undetermined. CDR1 is SGDLS, CDR2 YYNGEE, per germline. The CDR3 totals 15 residues. Between the trimmed V and J ends, which lost 0 bases and 3 bases, there was a span of 11 bases. CDR3 region: CASSVVGWPTDTQYF. The CDR3 DNA is TGTGCCAGCAGCGTAGTCGGGTGGCCGACAGATACGCAGTATTTT.

The J gene is TRBJ2-2, the V gene TRBV5-4, with D possibly TRBD1 on 5 matching bases. V gave up 4 bases and J gave up 1 base, with 17 bases separating them. Germline-derived CDR1 and CDR2 are SGHNT and YYREEE (reference sequence). The CDR3 is 17 amino acids. The CDR3 DNA follows: TGTGCCAGCAGCCTAGGCCCTGCGCAGGGGAACACCGGGGAGCTGTTTTTT. Protein: CASSLGPAQGNTGELFF.

CDR3: CASSSSRGAQPQHF. Here the CDR3 DNA reads TGTGCCAGCAGTTCCTCCCGGGGGGCTCAGCCCCAGCATTTT. The chain joins TRBV27 to TRBJ1-5, with a tentative D call TRBD1 (6 bases). This CDR3 contains 14 residues. The germline CDR1 and CDR2 sequences are MNHEY and SMNVEV (reference sequence). Trimming left V 4 bases short and J 6 bases short, with 13 bases between.

The CDR3 sequence: CASSGWRGGTDTQYF. CDR3 coding DNA: TGTGCCAGTAGTGGGTGGAGGGGTGGCACAGATACGCAGTATTTT. The chain links TRBV19 to TRBJ2-3; TRBD2 is a possible D gene (6 bases). V gave up 5 bases and J gave up 1 base, with 13 bases separating them. The CDR3 extends over 15 amino acids. CDR1 is LNHDA, CDR2 SQIVND, per germline (reference sequence).

This CDR3 is CASSFHGQETQYF. The CDR3 DNA follows: TGTGCCAGCAGCTTTCACGGTCAAGAGACCCAGTACTTC. The chain couples TRBV6-1 to TRBJ2-5; no clear D. The V end lost 6 bases, the J end lost 2 bases, and 10 bases lay between the germline ends. This CDR3 is 13 amino acids long. CDR1 is MNHNS and CDR2 is SASEGT in the germline V gene.

CDR3 sequence: CASSWGQKSGYTF. Here the CDR3 DNA reads TGTGCCAGCAGCTGGGGACAGAAAAGCGGCTACACCTTC. The chain links TRBV7-9 to TRBJ1-2; 7 positions agree with TRBD1. The V segment lost 4 bases and the J segment 8 bases; nucleotides outside the gene matches: 7. The CDR3 is 13 amino acids. The germline gives CDR1 SEHNR, CDR2 FQNEAQ (reference sequence).

This clone appeared a few times. The rearrangement links TRBV27 to TRBJ1-5, with D maybe TRBD1 (6 bases). V shed 5 bases and J shed 2 bases, with 13 bases lying between them. The CDR3 covers 15 residues. Per the germline V gene, CDR1 is MNHEY and CDR2 is SMNVEV (reference sequence). The CDR3 DNA follows: TGTGCCAGCAGTCCACAGGGTTTGGGCAATCAGCCCCAGCATTTT. Protein product: CASSPQGLGNQPQHF.

The V gene is TRBV7-9, the J gene TRBJ2-7, with D possibly TRBD1 on 5 matching bases. CDR3 size: 14 residues. V was shortened by 7 bases and J by 6 bases, with 19 bases between the two germline ends. CDR1 SEHNR and CDR2 FQNEAQ come from the germline V gene (reference sequence). The CDR3 DNA reads TGTGCCAGCAAACAAGGACAACCCTGGGCCGAGCAGTACTTC. Protein: CASKQGQPWAEQYF.

The rearrangement links TRBV6-1 to TRBJ2-5; 8 nucleotides match TRBD2. The CDR3 spans 14 residues. With 5 bases clipped from V and 8 bases from J, the junction kept 10 bases outside the gene matches. CDR1 is MNHNS, CDR2 SASEGT, per germline. The CDR3 DNA sequence: TGTGCCAGCAGTTTACTAGCGGTCAGATCAACCCAGTACTTC. Residues: CASSLLAVRSTQYF.

Only a few counts were recorded for this clone. The chain joins TRBV20-1 to TRBJ2-3; no definite D call. Germline CDR1 DFQATT, CDR2 SNEGSKA (reference sequence). The V gene lost 5 bases and the J gene lost 2 bases, with 5 bases spanning the gap. CDR3 length: 11 amino acids. The DNA of the CDR3 is TGCAGTGCTTCATTCACAGATACGCAGTATTTT. It specifies CSASFTDTQYF.

The J gene is TRBJ2-5, the V gene TRBV7-6; possible D gene TRBD1, 5 bases. The V gene's germline CDR1 is SGHVS and CDR2 FNYEAQ. The CDR3 is 14 residues long. V dropped 4 bases and J dropped 5 bases, with 14 bases sitting between them. The chain's CDR3 is CASSSRWGQETQYF. The CDR3 region has the DNA TGTGCCAGCAGCTCCAGATGGGGCCAGGAGACCCAGTACTTC.

This chain links TRBV5-8 with TRBJ2-3, with D uncertain. Germline-derived CDR1 and CDR2 are SGHTS and YDEGEE. CDR3 length: 12 residues. V lost 3 bases, J lost 6 bases, and 8 bases lay in between. CDR3 in amino acids: CASSSLSDTQYF. In DNA form, the CDR3 reads TGTGCCAGCAGCTCCCTTTCCGATACGCAGTATTTT.

The chain recombines TRBV11-3 with TRBJ1-1; TRBD1 might be the D (5 bases). The V end lost 5 bases, the J end lost 3 bases, and 10 bases lay between the germline ends. The germline V gene encodes CDR1 SGHNT and CDR2 YENEEA. The CDR3 extends over 13 amino acids. Here the CDR3 reads CASSTDSHTEAFF. The CDR3 bases are TGTGCCAGCAGCACCGACAGCCACACTGAAGCTTTCTTT.

The chain carries TRBV13 and TRBJ1-3, with D possibly TRBD1 on 5 matching bases. Germline CDR1 is PRHDT and CDR2 is FYEKMQ (reference sequence). Trimming removed 2 bases at V and 0 bases at J, with 11 bases between. This CDR3 contains 16 residues. CDR3 protein: CASSLRQGRSGNTIYF. For the CDR3, the DNA is TGTGCCAGCAGCTTAAGGCAGGGTCGCTCTGGAAACACCATATATTTT.